This is a list of T cell receptor beta chains from one sample in a study of OX40 agonist ivuxolimab in advanced cancers. Profiling relied on immunoSEQ multiplex PCR, and the TCRdb table lists in-frame clones only, not all of them. Of just over 95,000 clones listed, approximately 85% are singletons. Sequenced material: CD4+ or CD8+ T cells sorted from blood, taken in a trial of the OX40 agonist ivuxolimab. These receptors were collected from an adult with an advanced solid tumor such as melanoma, head and neck, liver or kidney cancer. The CDR3 runs from the conserved cysteine through the conserved F or W. The D gene is left open where the match is weak. Clone size is given for some rows only: seen once, a few or many times, or a class if the clone is expanded.

V	D	J	size	CDR3	DNA
TRBV7-8	NA	TRBJ1-1	NA	CASSSSTSMNTEAFF	TGTGCCAGCAGCTCTTCTACTTCGATGAACACTGAAGCTTTCTTT
TRBV28	NA	TRBJ2-1	NA	CASSPHLEGSNEQFF	TGTGCCAGCAGTCCCCATCTTGAGGGGAGCAATGAGCAGTTCTTC
TRBV14	NA	TRBJ2-7	NA	CASSHFRSGLYEQYF	TGTGCCAGCAGTCACTTCCGGTCGGGGTTATACGAGCAGTACTTC
TRBV10-3	TRBD2	TRBJ2-1	few	CAISDSPGGDNEQFF	TGTGCCATCAGTGATTCCCCGGGAGGGGACAATGAGCAGTTCTTC
TRBV28	TRBD2	TRBJ2-7	NA	CASSTTSGSYEQYF	TGTGCCAGCAGTACCACTAGCGGGAGCTACGAGCAGTACTTC
TRBV7-3	NA	TRBJ2-7	NA	CASSLGRGGQDEQYF	TGTGCCAGCAGCTTAGGGCGCGGGGGACAGGACGAGCAGTACTTC
TRBV11-3	NA	TRBJ2-7	NA	CASSLGRGSSYEQYF	TGTGCCAGCAGCTTAGGCCGGGGGTCCTCCTACGAGCAGTACTTC
TRBV28	TRBD2	TRBJ2-2	NA	CASSFLAGDTGELFF	TGTGCCAGCAGTTTTCTAGCGGGGGACACCGGGGAGCTGTTTTTT
TRBV4-2	NA	TRBJ2-7	NA	CASSSTVNYEQYF	TGTGCCAGCAGCTCGACAGTGAACTACGAGCAGTACTTC
TRBV4-2	TRBD2	TRBJ2-1	NA	CASSQGAGNNEQFF	TGTGCCAGCAGCCAAGGAGCGGGAAACAATGAGCAGTTCTTC
TRBV9	TRBD1	TRBJ2-1	NA	CASSVAGTGANEQFF	TGTGCCAGCAGCGTAGCCGGGACAGGGGCCAATGAGCAGTTCTTC
TRBV19	NA	TRBJ2-3	NA	CASSRAVSDTQYF	TGTGCCAGTAGCCGGGCCGTATCAGATACGCAGTATTTT
TRBV15	TRBD2	TRBJ2-7	NA	CATRPSGSYEQYF	TGTGCCACCCGGCCTAGCGGGAGTTACGAGCAGTACTTC
TRBV7-8	NA	TRBJ2-7	NA	CASSLGPQGWEQYF	TGTGCCAGCAGCTTAGGGCCGCAGGGGTGGGAGCAGTACTTC
TRBV9	TRBD1	TRBJ2-5	NA	CASSVAGGATRSETQYF	TGTGCCAGCAGCGTAGCAGGGGGCGCAACCCGTTCAGAGACCCAGTACTTC
TRBV19	TRBD1	TRBJ1-1	NA	CASSKLPGQGRTEAFF	TGTGCCAGTAGTAAACTCCCAGGACAGGGTCGGACTGAAGCTTTCTTT
TRBV5-4	NA	TRBJ2-1	NA	CASLFGNEQFF	TGTGCCAGCCTCTTCGGGAATGAGCAGTTCTTC
TRBV30	TRBD1	TRBJ1-5	NA	CAWTVLDRGNQPQHF	TGTGCCTGGACCGTCCTCGACAGGGGCAATCAGCCCCAGCATTTT
TRBV11-2	NA	TRBJ2-5	NA	CASSLDYEGSTQYF	TGTGCCAGCAGCTTAGATTACGAAGGCTCGACCCAGTACTTC
TRBV27	TRBD2	TRBJ2-7	NA	CASSLSPGTSVEQYF	TGTGCCAGCAGTTTATCACCCGGGACTAGCGTCGAGCAGTACTTC
TRBV29-1	NA	TRBJ2-7	few	CSVGDPQGYYEQYF	TGCAGCGTAGGGGACCCACAGGGTTACTACGAGCAGTACTTC
TRBV6-4	NA	TRBJ2-7	NA	CASSAQPGGEDEQYF	TGTGCCAGCAGTGCTCAGCCCGGGGGCGAGGACGAGCAGTACTTC
TRBV28	NA	TRBJ1-5	NA	CASSPRGALNQPQHF	TGTGCCAGCAGCCCCCGGGGGGCGCTTAATCAGCCCCAGCATTTT
TRBV19	NA	TRBJ2-7	NA	CASSISSGYEQYF	TGTGCCAGTAGTATATCTAGTGGGTACGAGCAGTACTTC
TRBV5-6	NA	TRBJ2-3	NA	CASSLGPPADTQYF	TGTGCCAGCAGCTTGGGACCACCGGCAGATACGCAGTATTTT